This TCR beta chain came from a study of T cell changes during pregnancy in multiple sclerosis. The method was immunoSEQ multiplex PCR; TCRdb's version includes in-frame clones alone and lacks a portion of them. The sample includes about 50,000 clones, about 91% of them seen just once. From germline, CDR1 is MNHNY and CDR2 SVGAGI (reference sequence). This CDR3 spans 12 amino acids. The germline V and J ends were trimmed by 0 bases and 11 bases, with 10 bases remaining between them. The rearrangement joins TRBV6-6 to TRBJ1-1; tentatively, D is TRBD1 (5 bases). This TCR came from a female donor with multiple sclerosis, enrolled in a pregnancy study. The material sequenced was CD8+ T cells from peripheral blood mononuclear cells, taken after pregnancy. The chain's CDR3 is CASSYSPKGAFF. The CDR3 DNA reads TGTGCCAGCAGTTACTCACCCAAGGGGGCTTTCTTT.